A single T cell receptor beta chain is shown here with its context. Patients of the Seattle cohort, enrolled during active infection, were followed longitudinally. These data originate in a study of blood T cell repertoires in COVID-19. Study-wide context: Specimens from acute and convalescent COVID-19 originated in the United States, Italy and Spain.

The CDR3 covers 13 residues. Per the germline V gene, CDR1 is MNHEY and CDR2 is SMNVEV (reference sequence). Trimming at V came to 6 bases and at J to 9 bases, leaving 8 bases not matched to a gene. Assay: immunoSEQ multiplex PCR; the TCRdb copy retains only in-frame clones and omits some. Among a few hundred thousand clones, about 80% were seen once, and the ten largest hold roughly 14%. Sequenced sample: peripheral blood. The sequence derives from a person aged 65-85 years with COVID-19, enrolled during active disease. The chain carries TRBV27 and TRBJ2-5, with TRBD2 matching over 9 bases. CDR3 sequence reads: CASRPGTSLAQYF. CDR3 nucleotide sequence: TGTGCCAGCAGACCCGGGACTAGCTTAGCCCAGTACTTC.